Below are 25 T cell receptor beta chains sequenced from a single sample in a study of blood T cells in healthy people across ages. A J-beta primer mix and a sample-barcoded 5' primer were used in a second PCR of about 6 to 12 cycles. TCRdb re-derived calls from the 5' RACE reads in MiXCR, one entry per CDR3 protein. The sample has about 650,000 distinct CDR3 sequences; less than 40% are singletons. The sequenced material came from blood. The receptors originated from a woman over 75 in good health.

This clonotype has more than one count but fewer than ten. The chain employs TRBV18 and TRBJ1-6; D gene uncertain. V dropped 0 bases and J dropped 10 bases, with 7 bases sitting between them. The CDR3 covers 13 residues. CDR1 and CDR2 from the germline V gene are KGHSH and LQKENI. CDR3 DNA: TGTGCCAGCTCACCACCGCTACGGTCACCCCTCCACTTT. Residues: CASSPPLRSPLHF.

This clonotype came up once. The V and J genes are TRBV12-3 or TRBV12-4 and TRBJ2-4, with TRBD2 matching 15 bases. The CDR3 spans 19 residues. V trimming: 4 bases; J trimming: 0 bases; junction bases outside the gene matches: 7. The CDR3 nucleotides are TGTGCCAGCAGTTGGGGACTAGCGGGAGGAACGCTAGCCAAAAACATTCAGTACTTC. Its protein is CASSWGLAGGTLAKNIQYF.

This clonotype was counted only a few times. A much bigger clone sits one base away, suggesting this may be a read error. J is TRBJ2-5 and V is TRBV25-1; D might be TRBD1 (6 bases). Germline V lookup: CDR1 MGHDK, CDR2 SYGVNS. The germline V and J ends were trimmed by 9 bases and 11 bases, with 22 bases remaining between them. CDR3 length: 13 amino acids. DNA for the CDR3: TGTGCCAGTTCGGTCCGACGGGACAATGAGCAGTACTTC. Residues: CASSVRRDNEQYF.

This clonotype was seen repeatedly, ten times or more. The rearrangement joins TRBV29-1 to TRBJ2-4; TRBD1 agrees at 8 bases. The DNA end favors TRBJ2-7, so the J call may be wrong. The CDR3 sequence is 12 residues long. Germline CDR1 is SQVTM and CDR2 is ANQGSEA. For the CDR3, the DNA is TGCAGCGCAGGACAGGGTCCCCACGAGCAGTACTTC. Its translation: CSAGQGPHEQYF.

The table lists this clonotype with many counts. The rearrangement joins TRBV6-5 to TRBJ2-1; TRBD2 agrees at 7 bases. The CDR3 extends over 16 amino acids. J lost 0 bases, V lost 0 bases, and 2 bases had no gene match. Germline V gene sequence: CDR1 MNHEY, CDR2 SVGAGI. In DNA form, the CDR3 reads TGTGCCAGCAGTTACTCCGGGGGGAACTCCTACAATGAGCAGTTCTTC. This translates into CASSYSGGNSYNEQFF.

This clonotype has a count of ten or more. The V call is TRBV25-1, the J call TRBJ2-3; D unclear. Germline CDR1 MGHDK, CDR2 SYGVNS. Deletions cut 5 bases from V and 0 bases from J, with 12 bases between. This CDR3 is 15 amino acids long. This chain's CDR3 is CASSITKTSTDTQYF. CDR3 nucleotides: TGTGCCAGCAGTATTACAAAAACTAGCACAGATACGCAGTATTTT.

As for this clonotype: Possible read error: a much larger clone is one base away. The V gene is TRBV7-3, the J gene TRBJ2-2; D may correspond to TRBD1 or TRBD2 (5 bases each). The CDR3 is made up of 15 amino acids. Germline V CDR1 and CDR2: SGHTA, FQGTGA. The CDR3 nucleotides are TGTGCCAGCAGCTTAGACTCGTGGGGACCCGGGGAGCGGTTTTTT. Its protein is CASSLDSWGPGERFF.

On this clonotype itself: A read error may produce the germline difference seen at one junction end. The rearrangement links TRBV7-2 to TRBJ2-5, with 7 bases matching TRBD2. The CDR3 is made up of 14 amino acids. Germline V gene sequence: CDR1 SGHTA, CDR2 FQGNSA. The CDR3 region has the DNA TGTGCCGGCAGCTTAGCGGGTATCGGCTATGAGCAGTACTTC. Its translation is CAGSLAGIGYEQYF.

The rearrangement joins TRBV6-2 or TRBV6-3 to TRBJ2-4; the D gene is possibly TRBD2 (5 bases). The J call may be incorrect, as the DNA end agrees better with TRBJ2-7. Germline assignment: CDR1 MNHEY and CDR2 SVGEGT. The CDR3 contains 14 residues. The CDR3 DNA reads as TGTGCCAGCAGTTACAGAGGGCTGGTTAACGAGCAGTACTTC. It yields the protein CASSYRGLVNEQYF.

The chain carries TRBV9 and TRBJ2-7, with 10 nucleotides matching TRBD2. J gave up 4 bases and V 4 bases, and 8 bases lay outside the gene matches. From germline, CDR1 is SGDLS and CDR2 YYNGEE. The length of the CDR3 is 15 residues. CDR3 region: CASSQVTSGTYEQYF. CDR3 nucleotides: TGTGCCAGCAGCCAAGTCACTAGCGGGACTTACGAGCAGTACTTC.

This clonotype was seen many times. The V call is TRBV7-9, the J call TRBJ2-7; D not resolved. Trimming took off 5 bases at V and 6 bases at J, with 11 bases between the two ends. Germline-derived CDR1 and CDR2 are SEHNR and FQNEAQ (reference sequence). The CDR3 length is 12 residues. The CDR3 protein is CASSREDGEQYF. CDR3 nucleotides: TGTGCCAGCAGCCGAGAGGACGGCGAGCAGTACTTC. The entire variable domain, with the rest obtained from reference TRBV7-9 and TRBJ2-7, is as follows: DTGVSQNPRHKITKRGQNVTFRCDPISEHNRLYWYRQTLGQGPEFLTYFQNEAQLEKSRLLSDRFSAERPKGSFSTLEIQRTEQGDSAMYLCASSREDGEQYFGPGTRLTVT.

This sequence joins TRBV18 and TRBJ1-5, with 9 positions matching TRBD1. Germline CDR1 and CDR2: KGHSH and LQKENI. V dropped 6 bases and J dropped 0; count of bases not matched to a gene: 9. This CDR3 has 17 amino acids. This chain's CDR3 is CASSPGTGMYSNQPQHF. CDR3 sequence (DNA): TGTGCCAGCTCGCCCGGGACAGGGATGTATAGCAATCAGCCCCAGCATTTT.

The chain couples TRBV20-1 to TRBJ2-5; D tentatively fits TRBD1 or TRBD2 (5 bases each). Per germline, CDR1 DFQATT and CDR2 SNEGSKA (reference sequence). Trimming shortened V by 0 bases and J by 5 bases, and 19 bases separated the two germline ends. CDR3 size: 16 residues. CDR3 in DNA: TGCAGTGCTAGAGATCTCTTAGGGACGAAGGGGGAGACCCAGTACTTC. It translates to CSARDLLGTKGETQYF.

There are many counts of this clonotype. The rearrangement joins TRBV29-1 to TRBJ1-2; 7 nucleotides line up with TRBD1. Germline lookup yields CDR1 SQVTM and CDR2 ANQGSEA. The CDR3 totals 15 residues. J lost 4 bases, V lost 1 base, and 9 bases had no gene match. CDR3 region: CSVEAYDRASYGYTF. CDR3 DNA sequence: TGCAGCGTTGAAGCTTACGACAGGGCTTCCTATGGCTACACCTTC.

This clonotype showed up just a few times. The rearrangement links TRBV15 to TRBJ2-2; TRBD1 matches 8 bases. The CDR3 has 15 amino acids. CDR1 and CDR2 (germline): LNHNV, YYDKDF (reference sequence). V lost 3 bases to trimming and J lost 6 bases; unmatched junction nucleotides: 6. The CDR3, as DNA: TGTGCCACCAGCAGGAACAGGGGGACAGCCGGGGAGCTGTTTTTT. Translating it yields CATSRNRGTAGELFF.

The chain is built from TRBV7-2 and TRBJ1-2, with a tentative D call TRBD1 (6 bases). Trimming removed 8 bases at V and 8 bases at J, with 15 bases between. Germline V CDR1 and CDR2: SGHTA, FQGNSA. The CDR3 length is 12 residues. The CDR3 DNA follows: TGTACCAGCTCTCCAGGGGAGGGCGGCTACACCTTC. Protein product: CTSSPGEGGYTF.

In its sample, this clonotype was seen a few times. The chain employs TRBV6-5 and TRBJ1-1, with 12 bases lining up with TRBD1. The germline V gene has CDR1 MNHEY and CDR2 SVGAGI. Germline trimming cut 4 bases from V and 3 bases from J; bases unmatched to any gene: 6. This CDR3 is built from 16 residues. CDR3 protein: CASSFRDRGRDTEAFF. In nucleotides, the CDR3 is TGTGCCAGCAGTTTCCGGGACAGGGGGCGCGACACTGAAGCTTTCTTT.

This clonotype appeared many times. The chain carries TRBV25-1 and TRBJ2-3, with 7 bases fitting TRBD1. J was trimmed by 6 bases and V by 4 bases; bases with no gene match: 7. The V gene's germline CDR1 is MGHDK and CDR2 SYGVNS. The CDR3 has 14 residues. The CDR3, as DNA: TGTGCCAGCAGTGGGGACAGACCCCCGGATACGCAGTATTTT. Translating gives CASSGDRPPDTQYF.

On this clonotype itself: This sequence may be a read error, since a much larger clone differs from it by one base. The chain couples TRBV3-1 to TRBJ2-5; D perhaps matches TRBD2 (6 bases). The CDR3 length is 17 residues. Trimming took off 1 base at V and 11 bases at J, with 26 bases between the two ends. CDR1 and CDR2 from the germline V gene are LGHDT and YNNKEL (reference sequence). CDR3 amino acids: CASSQVRGGASYNEQYF. CDR3 coding DNA: TGTGCCAGCAGCCAAGTCCGTGGCGGGGCATCCTACAATGAGCAGTACTTC.

The chain uses TRBV7-3 and TRBJ2-1; 11 bases are a match to TRBD2. The germline V gene has CDR1 SGHTA and CDR2 FQGTGA. The CDR3 runs to 15 residues. With V trimmed by 3 bases and J by 7 bases, 5 bases remained unmatched. Here the CDR3 DNA reads TGTGCCAGCAGCTTCGCTAGCGGGGGGTTGAATGAGCAGTTCTTC. Translating gives CASSFASGGLNEQFF.

V usage is TRBV9 and J usage is TRBJ2-2; D unclear. This CDR3 has 18 residues. V shed 3 bases and J shed 6 bases, with 24 bases lying between them. The germline V gene encodes CDR1 SGDLS and CDR2 YYNGEE. The chain's CDR3 is CASSAYNIGPRGAGELFF. The CDR3 DNA follows: TGTGCCAGCAGCGCATACAACATCGGGCCTCGCGGCGCCGGGGAGCTGTTTTTT.

CDR3 nucleotide sequence: TGTGCCAGCAGCTTGGTTCAGAGCTCCTACAATGAGCAGTTCTTC. As protein: CASSLVQSSYNEQFF. This chain connects TRBV5-5 to TRBJ2-1; D is uncertain. From germline, CDR1 is SGHKS and CDR2 YYEKEE (reference sequence). The CDR3 spans 15 residues. Trimming shortened V by 0 bases and J by 0 bases, and 7 bases separated the two germline ends.

This clonotype was detected a few times. It may be a read error: a sequence one base away is much more abundant. The rearrangement uses TRBV29-1 and TRBJ2-5; D not resolved. V shed 6 bases and J shed 11 bases, with 22 bases lying between them. Germline V gives CDR1 SQVTM, CDR2 ANQGSEA. This CDR3 region has 13 residues. The CDR3 loop reads CSVHRDVSDEQYF. The CDR3 bases are TGCAGCGTACATAGGGATGTGTCGGATGAGCAGTACTTC.

In this sample, this clonotype turned up a few times. A much larger clone differs from this one at a single base, so this may be a read error. The chain is built from TRBV30 and TRBJ2-7; 8 bases align to TRBD2. The J call is doubtful: the DNA matches TRBJ2-1 better. This CDR3 is built from 12 residues. CDR1 is GTSNPN, CDR2 SVGIG, per germline (reference sequence). CDR3 sequence: CASGGGSYEQFF. As DNA, the CDR3 is TGTGCATCCGGGGGGGGCTCCTACGAGCAGTTCTTC.

This clonotype was observed once. The chain links TRBV28 to TRBJ2-4; either TRBD1 or TRBD2 may supply D (7 bases each). The CDR3 has 16 amino acids. Germline CDR1 MDHEN, CDR2 SYDVKM. Trimming took off 10 bases at V and 0 bases at J, with 19 bases between the two ends. CDR3: CANRSQGGLAKNIQYF. The CDR3 DNA follows: TGTGCCAACAGATCCCAGGGGGGGCTAGCCAAAAACATTCAGTACTTC.